These T cell receptor beta chains were read from a single sample in a study of regulatory T cells in long-lasting Graves disease. Via MiXCR, TCRdb re-called the multiplex PCR reads, giving one row per CDR3 protein. The repertoire holds about 470,000 distinct CDR3 sequences, 20% to 25% seen once, with 7.8% in the top ten. Sample: peripheral blood mononuclear cells (PBMCs), taken when the disease was refractory, from a patient treated with antithyroid drugs. These TCRs come from a female donor with Graves disease. Both conserved end residues are part of each CDR3. Fields, in order: clone size, D gene, V gene, J gene, CDR3 protein, CDR3 DNA. D genes are given only for firm matches. Where a row states a size, it is once, few, many or the class of an expanded clone; other rows omit it.

abundance: many; d_gene: -; v_gene: TRBV12-3/TRBV12-4; j_gene: TRBJ1-1; CDR3aa: CASSLFLTSRTEAFF; CDR3nt: TGTGCCAGCAGTTTATTCTTAACTTCGCGGACTGAAGCTTTCTTT
abundance: -; d_gene: -; v_gene: TRBV4-3; j_gene: TRBJ1-4; CDR3aa: CASSQEGAATNEKLFF; CDR3nt: TGCGCCAGCAGCCAAGAAGGGGCGGCAACTAATGAAAAACTGTTTTTT
abundance: many; d_gene: -; v_gene: TRBV19; j_gene: TRBJ1-2; CDR3aa: CASTAYIVQNYGYTF; CDR3nt: TGTGCCAGTACCGCTTACATCGTCCAGAACTATGGCTACACCTTC
abundance: few; d_gene: -; v_gene: TRBV4-2; j_gene: TRBJ2-7; CDR3aa: CASSQEKGSSYEQYF; CDR3nt: TGTGCCAGCAGCCAAGAAAAGGGAAGCTCCTACGAGCAGTACTTC
abundance: few; d_gene: TRBD1; v_gene: TRBV19; j_gene: TRBJ2-7; CDR3aa: CASSIGQGEYEQYF; CDR3nt: TGTGCCAGTAGTATCGGACAGGGGGAGTACGAGCAGTACTTC
abundance: -; d_gene: TRBD1; v_gene: TRBV11-2; j_gene: TRBJ2-6; CDR3aa: CASSLSSFGTGSGANVLTF; CDR3nt: TGTGCCAGCAGCTTAAGCAGTTTCGGGACAGGGTCTGGGGCCAACGTCCTGACTTTC
abundance: many; d_gene: -; v_gene: TRBV5-1; j_gene: TRBJ1-1; CDR3aa: CASSSGLRSEAFF; CDR3nt: TGCGCCAGCAGCTCAGGACTCCGCAGTGAAGCTTTCTTT
abundance: many; d_gene: TRBD2; v_gene: TRBV5-8; j_gene: TRBJ2-2; CDR3aa: CASSLGLAVYTGELFF; CDR3nt: TGTGCCAGCAGCCTTGGACTAGCGGTATACACCGGGGAGCTGTTTTTT
abundance: few; d_gene: -; v_gene: TRBV11-2; j_gene: TRBJ1-3; CDR3aa: CASSVVFSGNTIYF; CDR3nt: TGTGCCAGCAGCGTCGTCTTCTCTGGAAACACCATATATTTT
abundance: -; d_gene: -; v_gene: TRBV7-2; j_gene: TRBJ2-6; CDR3aa: CASSSHAGKSSGANVLTF; CDR3nt: TGTGCCAGCAGCTCCCACGCGGGCAAGAGCTCTGGGGCCAACGTCCTGACTTTC
abundance: -; d_gene: TRBD2; v_gene: TRBV20-1; j_gene: TRBJ2-7; CDR3aa: CSAPTAAGLYEQYF; CDR3nt: TGCAGTGCCCCGACCGCAGCGGGACTCTACGAGCAGTACTTC
abundance: many; d_gene: -; v_gene: TRBV11-3; j_gene: TRBJ2-7; CDR3aa: CASSVDIGYEQYF; CDR3nt: TGTGCCAGCAGCGTCGATATTGGCTACGAGCAGTACTTC
abundance: many; d_gene: -; v_gene: TRBV28; j_gene: TRBJ1-6; CDR3aa: CASRGSGTFSSSPLHF; CDR3nt: TGTGCCAGCAGGGGTTCCGGGACTTTCTCAAGTTCACCCCTCCACTTT
abundance: many; d_gene: -; v_gene: TRBV3-1; j_gene: TRBJ1-2; CDR3aa: CASSPRVRRKKCWGYTF; CDR3nt: TGTGCCAGCAGCCCGCGGGTTCGGCGGAAAAAGTGTTGGGGCTACACCTTC
abundance: many; d_gene: TRBD1; v_gene: TRBV20-1; j_gene: TRBJ2-7; CDR3aa: CSAYRGTYEQYF; CDR3nt: TGCAGTGCTTACAGGGGAACCTACGAGCAGTACTTC
abundance: few; d_gene: -; v_gene: TRBV14; j_gene: TRBJ2-7; CDR3aa: CASSPVQSGEQYF; CDR3nt: TGTGCCAGCAGCCCTGTCCAGTCGGGCGAGCAGTACTTC
abundance: -; d_gene: TRBD2; v_gene: TRBV28; j_gene: TRBJ2-2; CDR3aa: CASSLEGLAGPTGELFF; CDR3nt: TGTGCCAGCAGTTTAGAAGGACTAGCGGGCCCCACCGGGGAGCTGTTTTTT
abundance: many; d_gene: TRBD1; v_gene: TRBV28; j_gene: TRBJ2-5; CDR3aa: CASSYPRGDREETQYF; CDR3nt: TGTGCCAGCAGTTACCCCCGAGGGGACAGGGAAGAGACCCAGTACTTC
abundance: many; d_gene: -; v_gene: TRBV27; j_gene: TRBJ2-4; CDR3aa: CASSSLGGGNIQYF; CDR3nt: TGTGCCAGCAGTTCGCTGGGAGGTGGAAACATTCAGTACTTC
abundance: -; d_gene: -; v_gene: TRBV5-1; j_gene: TRBJ2-7; CDR3aa: CASSLETRYEQYF; CDR3nt: TGCGCCAGCAGCTTGGAGACCCGGTACGAGCAGTACTTC
abundance: -; d_gene: -; v_gene: TRBV18; j_gene: TRBJ1-1; CDR3aa: CASSPLQGGNTEAFF; CDR3nt: TGTGCCAGCTCACCACTCCAGGGCGGGAACACTGAAGCTTTCTTT